This TCR beta chain came from a study of blood T cell repertoires in COVID-19. Seattle cases were enrolled at active infection and followed longitudinally. Germline V lookup: CDR1 MDHEN, CDR2 SYDVKM. The CDR3 runs to 16 residues. Unmatched junction bases numbered 13, after V lost 6 bases and J lost 7 bases. Authors' analysis steps: Reference gene primers were amplified, and this amplification served to estimate nucleated cell counts. The assay was immunoSEQ multiplex PCR, and TCRdb's table has in-frame clones only and misses some. That table supplies the V and J calls and clone size; D and trimming were determined from the DNA. The sample records fewer than 200,000 clones, about four fifths being singletons.

V is TRBV28 and J is TRBJ1-3, with 9 bases fitting TRBD1. This sequence originates from a woman of 80 years or more with COVID-19, enrolled during active disease. The sample was peripheral blood. CDR3 in amino acids: CASSKPGQGLRNTIYF. In nucleotides, the CDR3 is TGTGCCAGCAGCAAACCGGGACAGGGACTCAGGAACACCATATATTTT. The variable domain in full, with the rest retrieved from reference TRBV28 and TRBJ1-3, is DVKVTQSSRYLVKRTGEKVFLECVQDMDHENMFWYRQDPGLGLRLIYFSYDVKMKEKGDIPEGYSVSREKKERFSLILESASTNQTSMYLCASSKPGQGLRNTIYFGEGSWLTVV.